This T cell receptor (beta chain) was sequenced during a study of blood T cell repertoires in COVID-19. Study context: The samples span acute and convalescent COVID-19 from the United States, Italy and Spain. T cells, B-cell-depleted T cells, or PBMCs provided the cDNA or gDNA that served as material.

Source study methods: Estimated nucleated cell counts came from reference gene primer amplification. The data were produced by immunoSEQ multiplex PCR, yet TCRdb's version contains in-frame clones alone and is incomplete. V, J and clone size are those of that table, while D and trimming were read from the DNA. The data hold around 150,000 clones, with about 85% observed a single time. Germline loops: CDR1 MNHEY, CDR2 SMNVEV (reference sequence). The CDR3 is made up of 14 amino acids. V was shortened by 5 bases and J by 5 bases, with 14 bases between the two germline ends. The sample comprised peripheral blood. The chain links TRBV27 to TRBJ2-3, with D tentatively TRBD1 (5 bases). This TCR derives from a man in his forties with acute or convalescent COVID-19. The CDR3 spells CASSIRAPGDTQYF. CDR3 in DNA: TGTGCCAGCAGTATCAGGGCGCCGGGAGATACGCAGTATTTT.